These 21 T cell receptor beta chains were sequenced from one sample in a study of CD8+CD57+ T cells in acquired aplastic anemia. Patients sequenced had flow cytometry evidence of CD8+CD57+ cell expansion. Genomic DNA provided the template from which TCR beta VDJ and CDR3 profiles were obtained. From the reads, TCRdb called clonotypes with MiXCR, one entry per CDR3 protein. The sample lists some 160,000 distinct CDR3 sequences, roughly 48% occurring once. The material sequenced was sorted CD4+, CD8+, or CD8+CD57+ T cells (not recorded which) from PBMCs. The source of these receptors is a human donor with aplastic anemia.

The chain combines TRBV2 with TRBJ2-2; D is possibly TRBD1 (8 bases). Germline CDR1 is SNHLY and CDR2 is FYNNEI. The CDR3 extends over 13 amino acids. V was clipped by 6 bases and J by 6 bases, with 11 bases between them. Here the CDR3 DNA reads TGTGCCAGCAGAACAGGGGGGGCCGGGGAGCTGTTTTTT. This sequence encodes CASRTGGAGELFF.

The rearrangement links TRBV19 to TRBJ1-3; TRBD1 is a possible D gene (5 bases). Trimming left V 1 base short and J 1 base short, with 5 bases between. The CDR3 consists of 14 residues. Per germline, CDR1 LNHDA and CDR2 SQIVND (reference sequence). CDR3 bases: TGTGCCAGTAGTATAGGACAGTCTGGAAACACCATATATTTT. Amino acids: CASSIGQSGNTIYF.

This clonotype occurred many times. The chain recombines TRBV15 with TRBJ2-3, with 8 bases matching TRBD2. Trimming at V came to 1 base and at J to 3 bases, leaving 12 bases not matched to a gene. The V gene's germline CDR1 is LNHNV and CDR2 YYDKDF (reference sequence). This CDR3 spans 18 amino acids. CDR3 residues: CATSRGGSGSKKTDTQYF. DNA for the CDR3: TGTGCCACCAGCAGAGGAGGAAGCGGGAGTAAAAAGACAGATACGCAGTATTTT. Supplemented by reference TRBV15 and TRBJ2-3, the full variable domain reads DAMVIQNPRYQVTQFGKPVTLSCSQTLNHNVMYWYQQKSSQAPKLLFHYYDKDFNNEADTPDNFQSRRPNTSFCFLDIRSPGLGDTAMYLCATSRGGSGSKKTDTQYFGPGTRLTVL.

This clonotype was counted many times. The rearrangement links TRBV6-2 or TRBV6-3 to TRBJ2-5; 7 nucleotides agree with TRBD1. The CDR3 spans 13 residues. The germline V gene has CDR1 MNHEY and CDR2 SVGEGT. V lost 10 bases and J lost 4; bases outside the gene matches: 9. CDR3 in amino acids: CATLKGAGETQYF. CDR3 nucleotides: TGTGCCACTCTGAAGGGGGCAGGAGAGACCCAGTACTTC.

This clonotype was counted many times. The gene calls are TRBV9 and TRBJ2-3, with TRBD1 matching 9 bases. The V segment lost 0 bases and the J segment 5 bases; nucleotides outside the gene matches: 1. Germline values: CDR1 SGDLS, CDR2 YYNGEE. The CDR3 sequence is 14 residues long. CDR3 sequence (DNA): TGTGCCAGCAGCGTAGTGACAGGGGGAGATACGCAGTATTTT. This translates into CASSVVTGGDTQYF.

In its sample, this clonotype was seen a few times. The chain couples TRBV10-2 to TRBJ2-5, with TRBD2 matching over 7 bases. Germline CDR1 and CDR2: WSHSY and SAAADI. V shed 2 bases and J 4 bases; nucleotides not matched to a gene: 4. The CDR3 consists of 14 residues. The CDR3 loop is CASSERTSGETQYF. CDR3 bases: TGCGCCAGCAGTGAGAGGACTAGTGGAGAGACCCAGTACTTC.

In its sample, this clonotype was seen once. This may be a read error, as it is one base from a much larger clone. The chain couples TRBV3-1 to TRBJ2-5, with TRBD1 matching over 9 bases. The CDR3 loop spans 14 amino acids. Germline V gene lookup returns CDR1 LGHDT and CDR2 YNNKEL (reference sequence). The CDR3 DNA sequence: TGTGCCAGCGGCCACACCGACAGGGGGGAGACCCAGTACTTC. Translating it yields CASGHTDRGETQYF.

V is TRBV19 and J is TRBJ1-1; possibly TRBD1 for D (6 bases). The germline CDR1 and CDR2 sequences are LNHDA and SQIVND (reference sequence). The CDR3 consists of 14 residues. Trimming shortened V by 5 bases and J by 1 base, and 11 bases separated the two germline ends. CDR3 nucleotides: TGTGCCAGTAGTCAGAGGGGGTGGAACACTGAAGCTTTCTTT. Protein sequence: CASSQRGWNTEAFF.

CDR3 sequence reads: CSVPGQGASGGQYF. CDR3 in DNA: TGCAGCGTTCCTGGACAGGGTGCTAGTGGAGGGCAGTACTTC. The chain joins TRBV29-1 to TRBJ2-7, with TRBD1 identical over 8 bases. The V gene's germline CDR1 is SQVTM and CDR2 ANQGSEA. Germline trimming cut 5 bases from V and 9 bases from J; bases unmatched to any gene: 15. The CDR3 sequence is 14 residues long.

In this sample, this clonotype turned up many times. The rearrangement links TRBV20-1 to TRBJ2-7; 9 bases align to TRBD2. The CDR3 extends over 14 amino acids. The germline gives CDR1 DFQATT, CDR2 SNEGSKA (reference sequence). With 1 base clipped from V and 4 bases from J, the junction kept 5 bases outside the gene matches. CDR3 sequence reads: CSARVAGEGYEQYF. The CDR3 region has the DNA TGCAGTGCTAGAGTAGCGGGAGAGGGGTACGAGCAGTACTTC.

The genes are TRBV5-1 and TRBJ2-3; 12 bases agree with TRBD2. Germline CDR1 SGHRS, CDR2 YFSETQ. The J segment lost 6 bases and the V segment lost 0 bases, leaving 8 bases of the junction unmatched. This CDR3 contains 17 residues. CDR3 DNA: TGCGCCAGCAGCTTGGGCTCTAGCGGGGGGGCCGGGGATACGCAGTATTTT. Its translation: CASSLGSSGGAGDTQYF.

The chain employs TRBV19 and TRBJ2-7; no firm D call. Germline CDR1 LNHDA, CDR2 SQIVND (reference sequence). The CDR3 totals 14 residues. Trimming pared 9 bases from V and 1 base from J, leaving 16 bases between. The CDR3, as DNA: TGTGCCAGCAGCCCGACTTACGGTTCCTACGAGCAGTACTTC. Translated, it gives CASSPTYGSYEQYF.

This chain joins TRBV12-3 or TRBV12-4 and TRBJ2-7; D possibly corresponds to TRBD2 (6 bases). The CDR3 sequence is 12 residues long. V was clipped by 7 bases and J by 3 bases, with 10 bases between them. The CDR3 DNA reads as TGTGCCAGCACGGTGGGGGGCTACGAGCAGTACTTC. The encoded protein is CASTVGGYEQYF.

This clonotype has ten or more counts. The chain uses TRBV19 and TRBJ2-2; D unclear. The CDR3 sequence is 15 residues long. V gave up 4 bases and J gave up 5 bases, with 14 bases separating them. Germline CDR1 is LNHDA and CDR2 is SQIVND (reference sequence). This chain's CDR3 is CASSTAQMSTGELFF. For the CDR3, the DNA is TGTGCCAGTAGTACGGCACAAATGAGTACCGGGGAGCTGTTTTTT.

The table lists this clonotype with a few counts. The chain carries TRBV30 and TRBJ2-6, with TRBD1 identical over 8 bases. This CDR3 is 17 amino acids long. Germline CDR1 GTSNPN, CDR2 SVGIG (reference sequence). Trimming took 1 base from V and 2 from J; bases not matched to a gene: 7. The CDR3 DNA is TGTGCCTGGAGTGGAAAGCAGGGGGCTGCTGGGGCCAACGTCCTGACTTTC. It encodes CAWSGKQGAAGANVLTF.

In its sample, this clonotype was seen a few times. The V call is TRBV2, the J call TRBJ2-7, with D maybe TRBD1 (6 bases). The length of the CDR3 is 14 residues. Germline V lookup: CDR1 SNHLY, CDR2 FYNNEI. Trimming left V 5 bases short and J 2 bases short, with 13 bases between. The CDR3 bases are TGTGCCAGCAGTCAAGGTACAGGGACCTACGAGCAGTACTTC. Translating it yields CASSQGTGTYEQYF.

This clonotype was found many times. The chain combines TRBV4-1 with TRBJ1-4; D remains unclear. In germline, CDR1 is MGHRA, CDR2 YSYEKL. CDR3 length: 16 amino acids. Trimming removed 0 bases from V and 2 bases from J, with 10 bases in between. CDR3 amino acids: CASSQEPLRTNEKLFF. Written as DNA, the CDR3 is TGCGCCAGCAGCCAAGAGCCCTTAAGGACTAATGAAAAACTGTTTTTT.

The chain couples TRBV20-1 to TRBJ2-2; D tentatively fits TRBD1 or TRBD2 (6 bases each). Germline loops: CDR1 DFQATT, CDR2 SNEGSKA (reference sequence). The CDR3 contains 14 residues. Trimming cost V 3 bases and J 3 bases, with 11 bases left between them. The CDR3 here is CSARTGGDTGELFF. The CDR3, as DNA: TGCAGTGCTAGGACAGGAGGGGACACCGGGGAGCTGTTTTTT.

This clonotype was detected a few times. The chain combines TRBV10-3 with TRBJ2-7, with TRBD2 matching 14 bases. Germline V CDR1 and CDR2: ENHRY, SYGVKD. The CDR3 has 15 amino acids. With V trimmed by 6 bases and J by 2 bases, 3 bases remained unmatched. The CDR3 loop is CAISGTSGSAYEQYF. In nucleotides, the CDR3 is TGTGCCATCAGCGGGACTAGCGGGAGCGCCTACGAGCAGTACTTC.

The table lists this clonotype with many counts. The V call is TRBV19, the J call TRBJ2-1, with D uncertain. V lost 5 bases to trimming and J lost 10 bases, with 15 bases between them. The CDR3 extends over 13 amino acids. The V gene's germline CDR1 is LNHDA and CDR2 SQIVND (reference sequence). Here the CDR3 DNA reads TGTGCCAGTAGTCTCCTGGCAGGTGAGGAGCAGTTCTTC. Its protein is CASSLLAGEEQFF.

This clonotype appeared many times. V and J are TRBV7-9 and TRBJ2-5, with D unresolved. The germline CDR1 and CDR2 sequences are SEHNR and FQNEAQ (reference sequence). This CDR3 is built from 15 residues. Deletions cut 1 base from V and 6 bases from J, with 15 bases between. The CDR3 sequence is CASSLVQYSPKTQYF. The CDR3 bases are TGTGCCAGCAGCTTAGTACAGTATAGTCCGAAGACCCAGTACTTC.